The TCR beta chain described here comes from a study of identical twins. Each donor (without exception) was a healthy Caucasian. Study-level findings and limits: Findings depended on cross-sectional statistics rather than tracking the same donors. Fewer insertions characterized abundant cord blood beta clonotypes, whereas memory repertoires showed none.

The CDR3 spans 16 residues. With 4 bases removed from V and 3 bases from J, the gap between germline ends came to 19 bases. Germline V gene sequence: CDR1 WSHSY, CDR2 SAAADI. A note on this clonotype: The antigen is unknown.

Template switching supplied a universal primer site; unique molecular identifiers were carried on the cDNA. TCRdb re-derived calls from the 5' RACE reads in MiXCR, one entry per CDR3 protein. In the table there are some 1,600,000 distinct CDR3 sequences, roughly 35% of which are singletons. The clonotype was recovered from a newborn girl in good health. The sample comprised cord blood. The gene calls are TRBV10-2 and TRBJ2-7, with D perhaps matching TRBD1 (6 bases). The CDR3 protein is CASSASGQKISYEQYF. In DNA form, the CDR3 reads TGCGCCAGCAGTGCTTCAGGACAGAAGATAAGCTACGAGCAGTACTTC.